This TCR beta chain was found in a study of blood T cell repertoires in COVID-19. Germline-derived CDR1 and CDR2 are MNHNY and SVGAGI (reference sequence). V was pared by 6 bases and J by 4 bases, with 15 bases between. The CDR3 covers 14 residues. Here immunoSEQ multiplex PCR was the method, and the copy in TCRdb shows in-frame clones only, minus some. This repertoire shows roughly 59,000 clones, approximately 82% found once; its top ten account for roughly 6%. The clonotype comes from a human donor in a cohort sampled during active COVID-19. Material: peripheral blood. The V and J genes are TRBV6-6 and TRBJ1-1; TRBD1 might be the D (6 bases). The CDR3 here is CASREQGGGTEAFF. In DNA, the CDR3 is TGTGCCAGCAGAGAACAGGGTGGGGGCACTGAAGCTTTCTTT.